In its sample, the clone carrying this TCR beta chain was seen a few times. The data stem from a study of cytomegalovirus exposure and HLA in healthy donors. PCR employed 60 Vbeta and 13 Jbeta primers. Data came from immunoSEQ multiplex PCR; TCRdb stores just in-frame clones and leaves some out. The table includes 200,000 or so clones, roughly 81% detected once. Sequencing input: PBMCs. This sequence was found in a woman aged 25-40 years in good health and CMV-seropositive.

CDR3 nucleotides: TGCGCCAGCAGCATAGGACAAGCCAAAAACATTCAGTACTTC. Its translation: CASSIGQAKNIQYF. This sequence joins TRBV5-1 and TRBJ2-4; weak D call: TRBD1 (5 bases). CDR3 size: 14 residues. The V gene's germline CDR1 is SGHRS and CDR2 YFSETQ. Trimming left V 4 bases short and J 0 bases short, with 8 bases between.